Listed here are 9 T cell receptor beta chains from one sample, sequenced in a study of blood T cell repertoires in COVID-19. Using immunoSEQ multiplex PCR, the repertoire was profiled, and TCRdb retains in-frame clones only, with some absent. The sample carries roughly 250,000 clones, 88% recorded once. The sequencing sample was made of PBMCs or T cells enriched from blood (not recorded which). Receptors were obtained from a woman aged 50 to 60 who had recovered from COVID-19.

This chain joins TRBV6-1 and TRBJ1-1; no clear D gene. Germline CDR1 reads MNHNS; CDR2 reads SASEGT. The CDR3 totals 11 residues. V lost 11 bases and J lost 1, with 8 bases in between. CDR3 DNA sequence: TGTGCCTCCGCGGGGAACACTGAAGCTTTCTTT. Its protein product is CASAGNTEAFF.

The table lists this clone with a few counts. The same CDR3 also results from other DNA sequences found in this sample. This sequence joins TRBV28 and TRBJ1-3; D gene uncertain. Trimming took off 3 bases at V and 0 bases at J, with 3 bases between the two ends. The CDR3 is made up of 13 amino acids. Per the germline V gene, CDR1 is MDHEN and CDR2 is SYDVKM. In DNA, the CDR3 is TGTGCCAGCAGTTTGTACTCTGGAAACACCATATATTTT. Protein product: CASSLYSGNTIYF. The entire variable domain, with the rest obtained from reference TRBV28 and TRBJ1-3, is as follows: DVKVTQSSRYLVKRTGEKVFLECVQDMDHENMFWYRQDPGLGLRLIYFSYDVKMKEKGDIPEGYSVSREKKERFSLILESASTNQTSMYLCASSLYSGNTIYFGEGSWLTVV.

The chain carries TRBV9 and TRBJ2-1, with 9 bases identical to TRBD2. The CDR3 length is 15 residues. The J segment lost 8 bases and the V segment lost 0 bases, leaving 6 bases of the junction unmatched. Germline loops: CDR1 SGDLS, CDR2 YYNGEE. This CDR3 reads CASSVAGTSTDEQFF. CDR3 DNA sequence: TGTGCCAGCAGCGTAGCCGGGACTAGCACGGATGAGCAGTTCTTC.

This chain uses TRBV18 with TRBJ2-3, with 9 nucleotides matching TRBD2. The V and J ends lost 5 bases and 0 bases, in that order; junction bases with no gene match: 3. CDR1 and CDR2 (germline): KGHSH, LQKENI. The CDR3 has 15 amino acids. CDR3 residues: CASSFTSGSTDTQYF. In DNA, the CDR3 is TGTGCCAGCTCATTCACTAGCGGGAGCACAGATACGCAGTATTTT.

The rearrangement uses TRBV28 and TRBJ2-7; no clear D. V dropped 2 bases and J dropped 3 bases, with 8 bases sitting between them. Germline CDR1 is MDHEN and CDR2 is SYDVKM. CDR3 length: 13 residues. CDR3 sequence reads: CASSLPRSYEQYF. Written as DNA, the CDR3 is TGTGCCAGCAGTTTACCTAGAAGCTACGAGCAGTACTTC.

J is TRBJ2-1 and V is TRBV19, with 14 bases lining up with TRBD2. V lost 5 bases and J lost 9; bases outside the gene matches: 9. Germline values: CDR1 LNHDA, CDR2 SQIVND (reference sequence). The length of the CDR3 is 16 residues. CDR3 sequence reads: CASSSETSGRAREQFF. The CDR3 bases are TGTGCCAGTAGTTCCGAGACTAGCGGGAGGGCCCGTGAGCAGTTCTTC. Full variable domain (missing parts from reference TRBV19 and TRBJ2-1): DGGITQSPKYLFRKEGQNVTLSCEQNLNHDAMYWYRQDPGQGLRLIYYSQIVNDFQKGDIAEGYSVSREKKESFPLTVTSAQKNPTAFYLCASSSETSGRAREQFFGPGTRLTVL.

The chain uses TRBV19 and TRBJ1-5; TRBD1 aligns across 8 bases. This CDR3 comprises 15 residues. Germline V lookup: CDR1 LNHDA, CDR2 SQIVND (reference sequence). Trimming removed 6 bases from V and 6 bases from J; junction bases left unmatched: 10. In nucleotides, the CDR3 is TGTGCCAGTAGCTCAGGACAGGGAAGGTTTCAGCCCCAGCATTTT. This sequence encodes CASSSGQGRFQPQHF.

This clone was detected once. The V and J genes are TRBV7-2 and TRBJ1-1; tentatively, D is TRBD1 (5 bases). The V gene's germline CDR1 is SGHTA and CDR2 FQGNSA. This CDR3 comprises 15 residues. Trimming took off 5 bases at V and 3 bases at J, with 16 bases between the two ends. The CDR3 coding sequence is TGTGCCAGCAGCCCCAGACCGACAGCCTACACTGAAGCTTTCTTT. It yields the protein CASSPRPTAYTEAFF.

Here the CDR3 DNA reads TGTGCCAGCAGTTCAGGGCGGCGCTCCTACAATGAGCAGTTCTTC. Translating it yields CASSSGRRSYNEQFF. This sequence joins TRBV6-5 and TRBJ2-1, with a tentative D call TRBD1 (5 bases). CDR3 length: 15 amino acids. The V end lost 4 bases, the J end lost 0 bases, and 10 bases lay between the germline ends. Per the germline V gene, CDR1 is MNHEY and CDR2 is SVGAGI.